The 6 T cell receptor beta chains in this list originate from one sample, sequenced in a study of CD8 T cells in ankylosing spondylitis. TCRdb reanalysed the 5' RACE reads using MiXCR and keeps one entry per CDR3 protein. The sample holds 90,000 to 100,000 distinct CDR3 sequences, roughly 8.3% seen once. The source material was blood, either unsorted or a sorted T cell fraction (not recorded which). The receptors stem from a male donor with ankylosing spondylitis or in good health (not recorded which).

This clonotype occurred many times. This chain links TRBV11-2 with TRBJ2-1, with no clear D. V gave up 1 base and J gave up 7 bases, with 8 bases separating them. The length of the CDR3 is 13 residues. Germline V gene data show CDR1 as SGHAT and CDR2 as FQNNGV. In DNA form, the CDR3 reads TGTGCCAGCAGCTTAGTTTTGGGGAATGAGCAGTTCTTC. It encodes CASSLVLGNEQFF.

At least ten counts were recorded for this clonotype. The chain couples TRBV5-1 to TRBJ2-2; D perhaps matches TRBD2 (6 bases). Germline CDR1 SGHRS, CDR2 YFSETQ. The CDR3 sequence is 15 residues long. V was clipped by 4 bases and J by 6 bases, with 16 bases between them. The CDR3 coding sequence is TGCGCCAGCAGCCAAGGAACGGGAGCGGCCGGGGAGCTGTTTTTT. This sequence encodes CASSQGTGAAGELFF.

The sample holds many counts of this clonotype. The chain recombines TRBV5-1 with TRBJ1-4, with D perhaps TRBD1 (5 bases). The length of the CDR3 is 15 residues. CDR1 and CDR2 (germline): SGHRS, YFSETQ. V shed 3 bases and J shed 3 bases, with 12 bases lying between them. CDR3 residues: CASSSAGPPNEKLFF. CDR3 nucleotide sequence: TGCGCCAGCAGCTCGGCGGGACCGCCTAATGAAAAACTGTTTTTT.

This clonotype has a count of ten or more. The chain is built from TRBV28 and TRBJ2-7; TRBD1 is a possible D gene (6 bases). This CDR3 is built from 14 residues. Germline CDR1 MDHEN, CDR2 SYDVKM. Trimming removed 8 bases from V and 0 bases from J, with 14 bases in between. The CDR3 loop is CASGWTAGSYEQYF. Written as DNA, the CDR3 is TGTGCCAGCGGATGGACAGCCGGCTCCTACGAGCAGTACTTC. The complete variable domain, with remaining parts taken from reference TRBV28 and TRBJ2-7, reads DVKVTQSSRYLVKRTGEKVFLECVQDMDHENMFWYRQDPGLGLRLIYFSYDVKMKEKGDIPEGYSVSREKKERFSLILESASTNQTSMYLCASGWTAGSYEQYFGPGTRLTVT.

This clonotype was counted at least ten times. The chain couples TRBV12-3 or TRBV12-4 to TRBJ1-4; 11 bases align to TRBD1. This CDR3 is built from 17 residues. V trimming: 1 base; J trimming: 6 bases; junction bases outside the gene matches: 7. The CDR3 DNA reads as TGTGCCAGCAGTTTAGGCCCATGGACAGGGGGCGATGAAAAACTGTTTTTT. This sequence encodes CASSLGPWTGGDEKLFF.

This clonotype was picked up many times. The chain is built from TRBV15 and TRBJ2-1, with TRBD2 matching 10 bases. Germline V CDR1 and CDR2: LNHNV, YYDKDF (reference sequence). The CDR3 spans 16 residues. The V and J ends lost 3 bases and 4 bases, in that order; junction bases with no gene match: 6. CDR3 nucleotides: TGTGCCACCAGCAGTATAACTAGCGGGATATACAATGAGCAGTTCTTC. Protein product: CATSSITSGIYNEQFF.